Sequencing of this T cell receptor beta chain was carried out in a study of glioma-infiltrating T cells. TCR alpha and beta CDR3 regions were amplified from RNA using iRepertoire nested multiplex PCR. In TCRdb, the multiplex PCR reads were re-called with MiXCR into one record per CDR3 protein. The sample contains under 150,000 distinct CDR3 sequences, about 25% of which appear only once. CDR3 length: 13 amino acids. CDR1 and CDR2 (germline): MNHEY, SVGEGT. Germline trimming cut 5 bases from V and 6 bases from J; bases unmatched to any gene: 2. This TCR was recovered from a human donor with low-grade glioma or glioblastoma, undergoing nonglioma brain surgery, or in good health (not recorded which). The chain is built from TRBV6-2 or TRBV6-3 and TRBJ2-3, with 10 bases identical to TRBD1. Sequencing was carried out using glioma tissue, nonneoplastic brain tissue, or PBMCs (not recorded which). The CDR3 here is CASSGGQGDTQYF. The CDR3 region has the DNA TGTGCCAGCAGTGGGGGACAGGGGGATACGCAGTATTTT.